These 14 T cell receptor beta chains were all obtained from the same sample, sequenced in a study of breast tumors, draining lymph nodes, adjacent tissues. TCRdb re-derived calls from the multiplex PCR reads in MiXCR, one entry per CDR3 protein. In the table there are about 220,000 distinct CDR3 sequences, less than 40% of which are singletons. Breast cancer patients provided tissue from their axillary draining lymph nodes. Sequencing input: axillary lymph node tissue. Receptors were obtained from a female donor with breast cancer. Some clones in this sample may be carry-over from other donors' samples.

This clonotype was seen at least ten times. V gene TRBV6-1 combines with J gene TRBJ2-3; 9 bases agree with TRBD2. The germline V gene has CDR1 MNHNS and CDR2 SASEGT. This CDR3 is 15 amino acids long. The trim removed 2 bases at V and 8 bases at J, leaving 8 bases unmatched. The CDR3 region is CASSESGAGGGTQYF. In DNA, the CDR3 is TGTGCCAGCAGTGAATCAGGAGCGGGGGGTGGTACGCAGTATTTT.

The chain is built from TRBV5-1 and TRBJ1-4; a possible D gene is TRBD1 (6 bases). The germline V gene has CDR1 SGHRS and CDR2 YFSETQ. The CDR3 totals 14 residues. V lost 5 bases and J 4 bases, leaving 12 bases between the germline ends. The CDR3 protein is CASSSDSFNEKLFF. CDR3 nucleotide sequence: TGCGCCAGCAGTTCGGACAGTTTTAATGAAAAACTGTTTTTT.

The rearrangement uses TRBV7-2 and TRBJ2-7, with D possibly TRBD1 on 6 matching bases. The CDR3 is 13 amino acids. Germline V gene data show CDR1 as SGHTA and CDR2 as FQGNSA. V was pared by 5 bases and J by 6 bases, with 14 bases between. CDR3: CASSNDRWAEQYF. CDR3 nucleotides: TGTGCCAGCAGCAACGACAGGTGGGCCGAGCAGTACTTC.

This clonotype was counted a few times. A much more abundant neighbour one base away suggests this may be a read error. This chain uses TRBV5-1 with TRBJ2-2; D might be TRBD2 (5 bases). The CDR3 is 15 amino acids. Germline-derived CDR1 and CDR2 are SGHRS and YFSETQ. The CDR3 loop reads CAGSLVVDSTGELFF. In DNA, the CDR3 is TGCGCCGGCAGCTTGGTCGTGGACTCCACCGGGGAGCTGTTTTTT.

The chain is built from TRBV19 and TRBJ2-5; the D gene is possibly TRBD2 (6 bases). Germline lookup yields CDR1 LNHDA and CDR2 SQIVND (reference sequence). The germline V and J ends were trimmed by 2 bases and 5 bases, with 12 bases remaining between them. The CDR3 runs to 14 residues. The CDR3 bases are TGTGCCAGTAGTATACTCTGGCTAGCGGAGACCCAGTACTTC. The encoded protein is CASSILWLAETQYF. The full variable domain, rest sourced from reference TRBV19 and TRBJ2-5, is DGGITQSPKYLFRKEGQNVTLSCEQNLNHDAMYWYRQDPGQGLRLIYYSQIVNDFQKGDIAEGYSVSREKKESFPLTVTSAQKNPTAFYLCASSILWLAETQYFGPGTRLLVL.

In this sample, this clonotype turned up many times. One end of the junction does not line up with germline, which may come from a read error. The genes are TRBV7-9 and TRBJ1-3; TRBD1 matches 10 bases. Germline loops: CDR1 SEHNR, CDR2 FQNEAQ (reference sequence). The CDR3 has 15 residues. CDR3 protein: CTSSLGTGAGNTIYF. DNA of the CDR3: TGTACCAGCAGCTTAGGGACAGGGGCCGGAAACACCATATATTTT.

In this sample, this clonotype turned up many times. The chain employs TRBV29-1 and TRBJ1-4; D gene ambiguous. The CDR3 sequence is 12 residues long. V was pared by 0 bases and J by 8 bases, with 7 bases between. Germline loops: CDR1 SQVTM, CDR2 ANQGSEA. CDR3 amino acids: CSVEDRREKLFF. CDR3 nucleotides: TGCAGCGTTGAAGATCGAAGGGAAAAACTGTTTTTT.

At least ten counts were recorded for this clonotype. V usage is TRBV6-5 and J usage is TRBJ1-2; D gene ambiguous. The germline gives CDR1 MNHEY, CDR2 SVGAGI. Trimming stripped 4 bases from V and 4 bases from J, with 7 bases between. The CDR3 contains 12 residues. The CDR3 protein is CASSSSGYGYTF. The CDR3 DNA is TGTGCCAGCAGTTCCTCGGGCTATGGCTACACCTTC.

This clonotype was detected many times. The chain links TRBV7-9 to TRBJ1-2; no clear D gene. The ends were cut back, 1 base at V and 4 bases at J, with 13 bases in the middle. The CDR3 spans 15 residues. Germline CDR1 SEHNR, CDR2 FQNEAQ (reference sequence). The CDR3 DNA is TGTGCCAGCAGCTTAGATACTGGGGTTGGCTATGGCTACACCTTC. Its protein is CASSLDTGVGYGYTF.

This clonotype was counted ten times or more. The chain combines TRBV20-1 with TRBJ1-6; D perhaps matches TRBD1 (6 bases). This CDR3 is 14 amino acids long. The V gene's germline CDR1 is DFQATT and CDR2 SNEGSKA (reference sequence). The V end was cut by 6 bases, the J end by 3 bases, with 12 bases between. CDR3: CSAREDSYNSPLHF. The CDR3 DNA sequence: TGCAGTGCCCGAGAGGACAGCTATAATTCACCCCTCCACTTT.

V usage is TRBV20-1 and J usage is TRBJ2-1; TRBD1 aligns across 7 bases. With 5 bases clipped from V and 1 base from J, the junction kept 8 bases outside the gene matches. This CDR3 is built from 15 residues. The V gene's germline CDR1 is DFQATT and CDR2 SNEGSKA (reference sequence). The CDR3 spells CSASAGGSSYNEQFF. The CDR3 DNA reads TGCAGTGCTTCGGCAGGGGGATCATCCTACAATGAGCAGTTCTTC.

The genes are TRBV27 and TRBJ2-7, with 8 bases identical to TRBD2. Germline CDR1 and CDR2: MNHEY and SMNVEV (reference sequence). Trimming at V came to 7 bases and at J to 5 bases, leaving 7 bases not matched to a gene. The CDR3 totals 13 residues. The CDR3 here is CASMAGGLDEQYF. In nucleotides, the CDR3 is TGTGCCAGCATGGCGGGGGGCCTGGACGAGCAGTACTTC.

This clonotype was seen ten or more times. The chain links TRBV7-2 to TRBJ2-1, with 10 bases matching TRBD2. Unmatched junction bases numbered 8, after V lost 2 bases and J lost 10 bases. The CDR3 totals 15 residues. Germline CDR1 SGHTA, CDR2 FQGNSA. This CDR3 is CASSLRVAGGLEQFF. The CDR3 bases are TGTGCCAGCAGCTTAAGAGTAGCGGGGGGCCTGGAGCAGTTCTTC. The variable domain in full, completed from reference TRBV7-2 and TRBJ2-1, reads GAGVSQSPSNKVTEKGKDVELRCDPISGHTALYWYRQSLGQGLEFLIYFQGNSAPDKSGLPSDRFSAERTGGSVSTLTIQRTQQEDSAVYLCASSLRVAGGLEQFFGPGTRLTVL.

This clonotype was counted ten times or more. The V gene is TRBV7-6, the J gene TRBJ2-3, with 7 nucleotides matching TRBD2. This CDR3 region has 15 residues. V dropped 4 bases and J dropped 3; count of bases not matched to a gene: 7. Germline loops: CDR1 SGHVS, CDR2 FNYEAQ. The CDR3 sequence: CASSSLSGITDTQYF. CDR3 coding DNA: TGTGCCAGCAGCTCGCTAAGCGGGATAACAGATACGCAGTATTTT.